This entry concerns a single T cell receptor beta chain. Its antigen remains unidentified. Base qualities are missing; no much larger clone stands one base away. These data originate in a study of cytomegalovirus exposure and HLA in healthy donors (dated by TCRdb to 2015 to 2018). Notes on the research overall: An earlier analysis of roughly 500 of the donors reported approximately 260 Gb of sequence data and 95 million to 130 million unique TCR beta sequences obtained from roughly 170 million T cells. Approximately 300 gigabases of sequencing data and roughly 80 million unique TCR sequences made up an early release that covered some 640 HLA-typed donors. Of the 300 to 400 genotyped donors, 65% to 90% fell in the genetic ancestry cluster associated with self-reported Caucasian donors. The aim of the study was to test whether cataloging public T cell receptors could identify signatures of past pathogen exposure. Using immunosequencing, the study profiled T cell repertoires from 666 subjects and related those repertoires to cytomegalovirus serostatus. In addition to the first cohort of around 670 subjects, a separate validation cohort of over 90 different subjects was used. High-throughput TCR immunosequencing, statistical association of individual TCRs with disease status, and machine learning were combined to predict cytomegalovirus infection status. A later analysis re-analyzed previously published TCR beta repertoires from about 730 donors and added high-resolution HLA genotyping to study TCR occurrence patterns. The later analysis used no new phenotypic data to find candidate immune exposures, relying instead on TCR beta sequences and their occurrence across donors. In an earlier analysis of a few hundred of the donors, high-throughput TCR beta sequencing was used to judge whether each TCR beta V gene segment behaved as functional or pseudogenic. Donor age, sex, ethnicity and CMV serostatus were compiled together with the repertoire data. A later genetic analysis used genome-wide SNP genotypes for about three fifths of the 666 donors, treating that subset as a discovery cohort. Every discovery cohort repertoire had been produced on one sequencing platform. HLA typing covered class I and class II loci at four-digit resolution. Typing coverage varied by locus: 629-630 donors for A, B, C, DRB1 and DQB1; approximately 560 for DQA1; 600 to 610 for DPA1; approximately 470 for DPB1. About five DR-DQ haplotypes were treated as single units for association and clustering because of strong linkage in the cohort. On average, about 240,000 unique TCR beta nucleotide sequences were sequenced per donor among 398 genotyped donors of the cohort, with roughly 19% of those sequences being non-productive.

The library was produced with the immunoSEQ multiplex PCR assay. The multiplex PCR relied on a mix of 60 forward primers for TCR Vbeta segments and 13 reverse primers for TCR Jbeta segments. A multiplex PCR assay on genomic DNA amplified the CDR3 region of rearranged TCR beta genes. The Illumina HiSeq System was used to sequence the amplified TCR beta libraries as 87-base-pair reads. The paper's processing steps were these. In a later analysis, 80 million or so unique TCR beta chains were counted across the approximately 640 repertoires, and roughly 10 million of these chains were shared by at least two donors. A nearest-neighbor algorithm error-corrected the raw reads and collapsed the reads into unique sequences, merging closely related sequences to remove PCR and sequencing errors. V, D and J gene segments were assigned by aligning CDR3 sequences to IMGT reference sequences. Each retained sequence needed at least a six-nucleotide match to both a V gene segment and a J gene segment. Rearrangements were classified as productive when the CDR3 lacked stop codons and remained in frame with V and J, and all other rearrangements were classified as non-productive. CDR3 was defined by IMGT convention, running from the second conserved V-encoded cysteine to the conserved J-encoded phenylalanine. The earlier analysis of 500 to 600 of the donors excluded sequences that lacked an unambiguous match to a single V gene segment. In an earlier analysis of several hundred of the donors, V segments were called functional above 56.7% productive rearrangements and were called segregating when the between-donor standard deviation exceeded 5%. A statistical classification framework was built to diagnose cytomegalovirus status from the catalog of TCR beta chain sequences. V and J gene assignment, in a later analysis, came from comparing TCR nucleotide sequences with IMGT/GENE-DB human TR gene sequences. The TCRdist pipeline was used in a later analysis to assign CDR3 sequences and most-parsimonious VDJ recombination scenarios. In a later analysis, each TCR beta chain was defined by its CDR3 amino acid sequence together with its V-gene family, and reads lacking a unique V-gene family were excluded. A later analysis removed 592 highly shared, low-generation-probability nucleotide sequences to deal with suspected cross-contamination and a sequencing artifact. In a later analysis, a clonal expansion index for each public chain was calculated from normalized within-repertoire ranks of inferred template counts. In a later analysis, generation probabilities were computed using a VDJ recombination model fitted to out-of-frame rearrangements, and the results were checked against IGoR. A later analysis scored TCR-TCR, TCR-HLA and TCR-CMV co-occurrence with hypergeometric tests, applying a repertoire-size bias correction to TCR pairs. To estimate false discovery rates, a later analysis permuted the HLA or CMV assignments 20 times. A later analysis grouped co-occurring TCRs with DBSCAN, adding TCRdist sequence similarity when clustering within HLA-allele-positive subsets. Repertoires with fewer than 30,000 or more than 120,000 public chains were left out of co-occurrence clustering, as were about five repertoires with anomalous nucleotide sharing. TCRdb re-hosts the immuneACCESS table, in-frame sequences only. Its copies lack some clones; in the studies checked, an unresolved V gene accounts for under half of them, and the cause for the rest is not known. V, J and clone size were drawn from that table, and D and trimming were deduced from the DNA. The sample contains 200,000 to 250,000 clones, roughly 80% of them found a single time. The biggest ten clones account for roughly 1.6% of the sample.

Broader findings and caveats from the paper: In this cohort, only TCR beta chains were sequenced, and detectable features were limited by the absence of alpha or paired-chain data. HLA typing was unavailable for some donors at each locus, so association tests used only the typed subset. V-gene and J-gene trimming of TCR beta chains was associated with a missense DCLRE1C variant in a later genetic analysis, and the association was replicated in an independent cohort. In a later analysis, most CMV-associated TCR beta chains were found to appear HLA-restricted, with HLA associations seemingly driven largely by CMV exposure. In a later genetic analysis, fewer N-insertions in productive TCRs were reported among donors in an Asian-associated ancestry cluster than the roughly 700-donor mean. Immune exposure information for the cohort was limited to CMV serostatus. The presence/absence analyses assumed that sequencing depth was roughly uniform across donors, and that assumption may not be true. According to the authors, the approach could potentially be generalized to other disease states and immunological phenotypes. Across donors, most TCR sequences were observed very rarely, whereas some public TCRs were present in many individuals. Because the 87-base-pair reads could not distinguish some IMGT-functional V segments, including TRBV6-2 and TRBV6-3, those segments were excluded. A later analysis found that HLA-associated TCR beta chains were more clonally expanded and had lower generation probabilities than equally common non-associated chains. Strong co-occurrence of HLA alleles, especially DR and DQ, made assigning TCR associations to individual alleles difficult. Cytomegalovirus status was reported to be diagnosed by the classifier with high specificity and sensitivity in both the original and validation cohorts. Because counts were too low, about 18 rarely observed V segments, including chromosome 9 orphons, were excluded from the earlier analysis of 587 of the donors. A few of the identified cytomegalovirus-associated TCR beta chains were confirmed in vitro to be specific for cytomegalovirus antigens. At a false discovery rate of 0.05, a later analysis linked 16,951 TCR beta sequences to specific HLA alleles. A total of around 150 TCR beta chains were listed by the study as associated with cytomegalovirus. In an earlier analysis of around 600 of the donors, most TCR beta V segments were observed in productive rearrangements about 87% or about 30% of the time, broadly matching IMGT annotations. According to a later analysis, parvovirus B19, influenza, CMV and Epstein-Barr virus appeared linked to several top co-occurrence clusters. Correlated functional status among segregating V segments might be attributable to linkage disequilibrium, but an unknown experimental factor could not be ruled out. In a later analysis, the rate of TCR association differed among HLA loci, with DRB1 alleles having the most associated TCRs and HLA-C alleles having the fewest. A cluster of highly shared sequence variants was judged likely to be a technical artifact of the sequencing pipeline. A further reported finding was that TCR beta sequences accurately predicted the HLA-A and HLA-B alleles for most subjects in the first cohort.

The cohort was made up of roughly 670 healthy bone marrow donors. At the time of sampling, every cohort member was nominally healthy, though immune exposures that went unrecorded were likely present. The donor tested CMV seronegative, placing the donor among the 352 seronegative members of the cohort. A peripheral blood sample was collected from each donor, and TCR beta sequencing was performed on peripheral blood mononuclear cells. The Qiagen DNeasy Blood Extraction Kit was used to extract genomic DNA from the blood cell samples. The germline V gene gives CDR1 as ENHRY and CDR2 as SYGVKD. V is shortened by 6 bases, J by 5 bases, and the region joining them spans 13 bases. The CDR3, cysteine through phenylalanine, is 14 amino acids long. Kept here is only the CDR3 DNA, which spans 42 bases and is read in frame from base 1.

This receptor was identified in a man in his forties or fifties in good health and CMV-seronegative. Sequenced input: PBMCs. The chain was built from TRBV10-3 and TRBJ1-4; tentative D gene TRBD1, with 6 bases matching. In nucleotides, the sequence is TGTGCCATCAGCCGGACAGAAGAAAATGAAAAACTGTTTTTT. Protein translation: CAISRTEENEKLFF.